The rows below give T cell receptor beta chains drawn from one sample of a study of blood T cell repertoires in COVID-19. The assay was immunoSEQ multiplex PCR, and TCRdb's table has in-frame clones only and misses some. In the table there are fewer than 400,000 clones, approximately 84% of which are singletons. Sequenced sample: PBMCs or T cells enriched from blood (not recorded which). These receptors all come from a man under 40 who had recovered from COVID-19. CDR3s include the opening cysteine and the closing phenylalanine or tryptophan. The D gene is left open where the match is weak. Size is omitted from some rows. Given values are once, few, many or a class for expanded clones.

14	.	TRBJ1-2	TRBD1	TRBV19	CASMWGQGPYGYTF	TGTGCCAGTATGTGGGGACAGGGACCCTATGGCTACACCTTC
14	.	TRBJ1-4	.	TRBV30	CAWREVATNEKLFF	TGTGCCTGGAGGGAGGTTGCAACTAATGAAAAACTGTTTTTT
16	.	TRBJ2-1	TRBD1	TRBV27	CASSPGQRTHYNEQFF	TGTGCCAGCAGTCCGGGACAGCGAACACACTACAATGAGCAGTTCTTC
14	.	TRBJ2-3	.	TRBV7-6	CASSPAGSTDTQYF	TGTGCCAGCAGCCCGGCGGGTAGCACAGATACGCAGTATTTT
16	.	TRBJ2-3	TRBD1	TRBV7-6	CASSFRIQGASDTQYF	TGTGCCAGCAGCTTTAGAATACAGGGGGCCTCGGATACGCAGTATTTT
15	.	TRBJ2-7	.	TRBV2	CASASWRDPTYEQYF	TGTGCCAGCGCTAGCTGGAGGGACCCGACCTACGAGCAGTACTTC
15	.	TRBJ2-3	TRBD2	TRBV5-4	CASPSGEMISDTQYF	TGTGCCAGCCCCAGCGGGGAGATGATATCCGATACGCAGTATTTT
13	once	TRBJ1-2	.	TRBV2	CASSEHTNYGYTF	TGTGCCAGCAGTGAACACACTAACTATGGCTACACCTTC
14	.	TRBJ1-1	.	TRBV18	CASSPGEGHTEAFF	TGTGCCAGCTCACCAGGGGAGGGCCACACTGAAGCTTTCTTT
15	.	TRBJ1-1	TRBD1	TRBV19	CASSPRTGRNTEAFF	TGTGCCAGTAGTCCTCGGACAGGGCGGAACACTGAAGCTTTCTTT
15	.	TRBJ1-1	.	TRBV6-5	CASSYSGGARTEAFF	TGTGCCAGCAGTTACTCTGGGGGCGCGAGGACTGAAGCTTTCTTT
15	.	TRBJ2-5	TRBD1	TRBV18	CASSPQQGMEETQYF	TGTGCCAGCTCACCCCAACAGGGGATGGAAGAGACCCAGTACTTC
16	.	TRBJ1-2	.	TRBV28	CASTLGGLGVNYGYTF	TGTGCCAGCACTCTGGGGGGGCTAGGGGTTAACTATGGCTACACCTTC
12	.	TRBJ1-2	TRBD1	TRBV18	CASSPTGGGYTF	TGTGCCAGCTCACCGACAGGGGGCGGCTACACCTTC
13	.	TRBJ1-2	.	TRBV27	CASSPTVLYGYTF	TGTGCCAGCAGCCCTACAGTACTCTATGGCTACACCTTC
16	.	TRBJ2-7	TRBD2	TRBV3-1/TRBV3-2	CASSQEGGLAGYEQYF	TGTGCCAGCAGCCAAGAGGGCGGTCTAGCGGGCTACGAGCAGTACTTC
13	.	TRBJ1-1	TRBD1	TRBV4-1	CASSQGQGTEAFF	TGCGCCAGCAGCCAAGGACAGGGAACTGAAGCTTTCTTT
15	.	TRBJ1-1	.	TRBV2	CASSLPGTTNTEAFF	TGTGCCAGCAGTTTGCCCGGGACAACGAACACTGAAGCTTTCTTT